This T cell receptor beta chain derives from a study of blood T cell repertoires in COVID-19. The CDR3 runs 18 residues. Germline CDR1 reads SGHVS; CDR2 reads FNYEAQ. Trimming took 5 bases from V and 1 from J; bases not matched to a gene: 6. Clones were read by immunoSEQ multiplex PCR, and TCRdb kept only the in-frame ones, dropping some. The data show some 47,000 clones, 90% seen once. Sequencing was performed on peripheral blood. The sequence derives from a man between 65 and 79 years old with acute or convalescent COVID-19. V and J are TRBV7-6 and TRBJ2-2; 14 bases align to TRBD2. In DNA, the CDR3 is TGTGCCAGCAGCCGGACTAGCGGGGGGCCCTGGAACACCGGGGAGCTGTTTTTT. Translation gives CASSRTSGGPWNTGELFF. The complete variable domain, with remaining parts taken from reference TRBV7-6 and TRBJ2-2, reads GAGVSQSPRYKVTKRGQDVALRCDPISGHVSLYWYRQALGQGPEFLTYFNYEAQQDKSGLPNDRFSAERPEGSISTLTIQRTEQRDSAMYRCASSRTSGGPWNTGELFFGEGSRLTVL.